Below are 21 T cell receptor beta chains sequenced from a single sample in a study of identical twins. TCRdb independently ran MiXCR on the 5' RACE reads; one entry per CDR3 protein. The profile covers around 490,000 distinct CDR3 sequences, with approximately 20% appearing a single time and approximately 0.49% taken by the ten largest. This sample also appeared in a second study, on yellow fever vaccine responses in identical twins.

Sequences were obtained from CD4+ T cells sorted from blood. The receptors derive from a woman younger than 35 in good health.

V and J are TRBV29-1 and TRBJ2-1; TRBD2 is a possible D gene (7 bases). The CDR3 spans 18 residues. V lost 6 bases to trimming and J lost 0 bases, with 24 bases between them. Germline V gene lookup returns CDR1 SQVTM and CDR2 ANQGSEA. The CDR3, as DNA: TGCAGCGTACTCCGGGACACGGCCTTAGCGGGCTCCTACAATGAGCAGTTCTTC. This codes for CSVLRDTALAGSYNEQFF.

The CDR3 sequence is CASSQLGTEAFF. The CDR3, as DNA: TGTGCCAGCTCACAACTGGGTACTGAAGCTTTCTTT. This rearrangement joins TRBV18 to TRBJ1-1; D uncertain. The CDR3 loop spans 12 amino acids. Germline CDR1 and CDR2: KGHSH and LQKENI. The V and J ends lost 4 bases and 5 bases respectively, with 8 bases between them.

This clonotype was seen a few times. This rearrangement joins TRBV28 to TRBJ1-4; 7 positions match TRBD1. V was clipped by 5 bases and J by 7 bases; unmatched bases: 7. The germline gives CDR1 MDHEN, CDR2 SYDVKM. This CDR3 contains 14 residues. The CDR3 DNA reads TGTGCCAGCAGTGCGACAGGGCCGAGTGAAAAACTGTTTTTT. This encodes CASSATGPSEKLFF.

This clonotype was detected ten times or more. The J gene is TRBJ1-2, the V gene TRBV3-1, with D uncertain. Trimming shortened V by 0 bases and J by 5 bases, and 7 bases separated the two germline ends. From germline, CDR1 is LGHDT and CDR2 YNNKEL (reference sequence). This CDR3 is 13 amino acids long. The CDR3 nucleotides are TGTGCCAGCAGCCAAGACGTGGGATATGGCTACACCTTC. Amino acid sequence: CASSQDVGYGYTF.

The chain carries TRBV20-1 and TRBJ1-1; tentative D call: TRBD1 (5 bases). Germline lookup yields CDR1 DFQATT and CDR2 SNEGSKA (reference sequence). There are 13 residues in the CDR3. V was trimmed by 6 bases and J by 0 bases, leaving 11 bases between them. The CDR3 bases are TGCAGTGCCGCCGACAGCATGAACACTGAAGCTTTCTTT. It specifies CSAADSMNTEAFF.

This clonotype came up many times. J is TRBJ1-5 and V is TRBV5-6; tentative D call: TRBD1 (6 bases). V was clipped by 4 bases and J by 2 bases, with 13 bases between them. The germline CDR1 and CDR2 sequences are SGHDT and YYEEEE. CDR3 length: 15 amino acids. Here the CDR3 DNA reads TGTGCCAGCAGCCCCGACAGGTTTGGCAATCAGCCCCAGCATTTT. Its translation: CASSPDRFGNQPQHF.

This clonotype appeared a single time. This chain joins TRBV29-1 and TRBJ2-1; 8 bases map to TRBD1. Trimming removed 6 bases from V and 6 bases from J; junction bases left unmatched: 7. Germline CDR1 and CDR2: SQVTM and ANQGSEA. The CDR3 contains 13 residues. The DNA for the CDR3 is TGCAGCGTGAAATGGACAGGGCCCAATGAGCAGTTCTTC. Its translation: CSVKWTGPNEQFF.

V and J are TRBV29-1 and TRBJ2-1, with TRBD2 matching over 7 bases. Germline CDR1 reads SQVTM; CDR2 reads ANQGSEA. V trimming: 3 bases; J trimming: 2 bases; junction bases outside the gene matches: 4. This CDR3 has 14 amino acids. The CDR3 loop is CSVDRGVTYNEQFF. As DNA, the CDR3 is TGCAGCGTTGATCGGGGGGTAACCTACAATGAGCAGTTCTTC.

The chain uses TRBV4-1 and TRBJ2-5, with D uncertain. The V gene lost 0 bases and the J gene lost 2 bases, with 10 bases spanning the gap. This CDR3 has 15 amino acids. Per germline, CDR1 MGHRA and CDR2 YSYEKL. The CDR3 sequence is CASSQDWADQETQYF. CDR3 nucleotides: TGCGCCAGCAGCCAAGACTGGGCAGATCAAGAGACCCAGTACTTC.

This CDR3 is CSARAGGGAYNEQFF. DNA of the CDR3: TGCAGTGCTAGAGCCGGCGGGGGAGCCTACAATGAGCAGTTCTTC. This sequence joins TRBV20-1 and TRBJ2-1; 7 bases align to TRBD2. The CDR3 covers 15 residues. Trimming removed 1 base from V and 2 bases from J; junction bases left unmatched: 5. Germline CDR1 is DFQATT and CDR2 is SNEGSKA (reference sequence).

This clonotype was counted a few times. The chain joins TRBV15 to TRBJ2-7; TRBD2 matches 8 bases. J lost 3 bases, V lost 8 bases, and 12 bases had no gene match. Germline CDR1 reads LNHNV; CDR2 reads YYDKDF (reference sequence). The CDR3 length is 15 residues. CDR3 nucleotide sequence: TGTGCCACCGCCGCGGGGACTAGAGGTTTCTACGAGCAGTACTTC. Translation gives CATAAGTRGFYEQYF.

In this sample, this clonotype turned up a few times. The chain recombines TRBV7-2 with TRBJ2-1; tentatively, D is TRBD2 (7 bases). The CDR3 runs 15 residues. CDR1 is SGHTA and CDR2 is FQGNSA in the germline V gene. Between the trimmed V and J ends, which lost 5 bases and 7 bases, there was a span of 18 bases. Here the CDR3 reads CASSTYWGGPNEQFF. The CDR3 coding sequence is TGTGCCAGCAGCACGTATTGGGGGGGCCCGAATGAGCAGTTCTTC.

This clonotype was detected only a few times. The chain couples TRBV6-1 to TRBJ2-1; the D gene is possibly TRBD2 (5 bases). V was cut by 8 bases and J by 6 bases, with 14 bases left in between. The CDR3 sequence is 13 residues long. Germline lookup yields CDR1 MNHNS and CDR2 SASEGT. CDR3 coding DNA: TGTGCCAGCTCCCGGGCCCGGGGCAATGAGCAGTTCTTC. Translating it yields CASSRARGNEQFF.

The rearrangement links TRBV2 to TRBJ1-5, with D possibly matching TRBD1 (5 bases). V shed 8 bases and J shed 3 bases, with 11 bases lying between them. Germline CDR1 reads SNHLY; CDR2 reads FYNNEI. The CDR3 covers 13 residues. The CDR3 sequence: CASGGRNNQPQHF. CDR3 nucleotide sequence: TGTGCCAGCGGGGGACGGAACAATCAGCCCCAGCATTTT.

This clonotype came up a few times. This sequence joins TRBV5-5 and TRBJ2-2; a possible D gene is TRBD1 (6 bases). V lost 1 base to trimming and J lost 0 bases, with 13 bases between them. The CDR3 covers 17 residues. CDR1 and CDR2 from the germline V gene are SGHKS and YYEKEE (reference sequence). DNA for the CDR3: TGTGCCAGCAGCTTGCCGACAGGATTAGCGAACACCGGGGAGCTGTTTTTT. Its translation: CASSLPTGLANTGELFF.

The rearrangement uses TRBV24-1 and TRBJ2-2; D is tentatively TRBD1 or TRBD2 (5 bases each). V was pared by 2 bases and J by 5 bases, with 11 bases between. Looked up from germline, CDR1 is KGHDR and CDR2 is SFDVKD. This CDR3 comprises 15 residues. In nucleotides, the CDR3 is TGTGCCACCAGTGATTCGGGGCAGAGGACCGGGGAGCTGTTTTTT. This translates into CATSDSGQRTGELFF.

This clonotype has only a few counts. The chain combines TRBV12-3 or TRBV12-4 with TRBJ1-1, with D perhaps matching TRBD1 (6 bases). V was pared by 0 bases and J by 4 bases, with 9 bases between. The CDR3 totals 14 residues. The DNA for the CDR3 is TGTGCCAGCAGTTTAGCCAGGGGTGGCACTGAAGCTTTCTTT. Protein product: CASSLARGGTEAFF.

The chain employs TRBV7-3 and TRBJ1-1, with D hard to call. CDR3 length: 15 residues. Germline V CDR1 and CDR2: SGHTA, FQGTGA. V dropped 6 bases and J dropped 1 base, with 15 bases sitting between them. For the CDR3, the DNA is TGTGCCAGCAGATGGGGAGCCGCCCCGAACACTGAAGCTTTCTTT. It specifies CASRWGAAPNTEAFF.

V gene TRBV18 combines with J gene TRBJ2-1, with TRBD2 matching over 9 bases. This CDR3 is built from 16 residues. Trimming at V came to 2 bases and at J to 6 bases, leaving 8 bases not matched to a gene. Germline loops: CDR1 KGHSH, CDR2 LQKENI. The CDR3 region has the DNA TGTGCCAGCTCACCAGTTAGCGGGAGCTATAGCAATGAGCAGTTCTTC. This gives the protein CASSPVSGSYSNEQFF.

V usage is TRBV7-8 and J usage is TRBJ2-1; a weak D match, TRBD2 (6 bases). Trimming pared 1 base from V and 6 bases from J, leaving 7 bases between. Per germline, CDR1 SGHVS and CDR2 FQNEAQ. The CDR3 has 13 amino acids. CDR3 protein: CASSLGDFNEQFF. CDR3 DNA: TGTGCCAGCAGCTTAGGGGACTTCAATGAGCAGTTCTTC.

Only a few counts were recorded for this clonotype. The chain uses TRBV7-9 and TRBJ2-4; possible D gene TRBD2, 5 bases. The V gene's germline CDR1 is SEHNR and CDR2 FQNEAQ (reference sequence). V was trimmed by 3 bases and J by 1 base, leaving 7 bases between them. The CDR3 totals 14 residues. The CDR3 DNA is TGTGCCAGCAGCTTTGAGGGTGCCAAAAACATTCAGTACTTC. Translating gives CASSFEGAKNIQYF. Full variable domain (rest looked up from reference TRBV7-9 and TRBJ2-4): DTGVSQNPRHKITKRGQNVTFRCDPISEHNRLYWYRQTLGQGPEFLTYFQNEAQLEKSRLLSDRFSAERPKGSFSTLEIQRTEQGDSAMYLCASSFEGAKNIQYFGAGTRLSVL.